This paragraph reports one T cell receptor beta chain. This entry comes from a study of shared clonotypes between healthy human individuals. Some clones are missing from TCRdb's copy, which holds only in-frame ones; the method was immunoSEQ multiplex PCR. The repertoire holds some 2.1 million clones, 85% to 95% seen once, with roughly 0.13% in the top ten. This clonotype was obtained from a man younger than 35 in good health. The sequencing sample was made of naive CD4+ T cells sorted from blood. Regarding subset: CD45RA+ positively selected.

The CDR3 loop is CASSQVPQGGGTGELFF. CDR3 nucleotide sequence: TGCGCCAGCAGCCAAGTCCCCCAGGGCGGGGGTACCGGGGAGCTGTTTTTT. The J gene is TRBJ2-2, the V gene TRBV4-1, with TRBD2 matching over 7 bases. CDR3 length equals 17 residues. Germline CDR1 MGHRA, CDR2 YSYEKL. V lost 1 base and J lost 5; bases outside the gene matches: 10.